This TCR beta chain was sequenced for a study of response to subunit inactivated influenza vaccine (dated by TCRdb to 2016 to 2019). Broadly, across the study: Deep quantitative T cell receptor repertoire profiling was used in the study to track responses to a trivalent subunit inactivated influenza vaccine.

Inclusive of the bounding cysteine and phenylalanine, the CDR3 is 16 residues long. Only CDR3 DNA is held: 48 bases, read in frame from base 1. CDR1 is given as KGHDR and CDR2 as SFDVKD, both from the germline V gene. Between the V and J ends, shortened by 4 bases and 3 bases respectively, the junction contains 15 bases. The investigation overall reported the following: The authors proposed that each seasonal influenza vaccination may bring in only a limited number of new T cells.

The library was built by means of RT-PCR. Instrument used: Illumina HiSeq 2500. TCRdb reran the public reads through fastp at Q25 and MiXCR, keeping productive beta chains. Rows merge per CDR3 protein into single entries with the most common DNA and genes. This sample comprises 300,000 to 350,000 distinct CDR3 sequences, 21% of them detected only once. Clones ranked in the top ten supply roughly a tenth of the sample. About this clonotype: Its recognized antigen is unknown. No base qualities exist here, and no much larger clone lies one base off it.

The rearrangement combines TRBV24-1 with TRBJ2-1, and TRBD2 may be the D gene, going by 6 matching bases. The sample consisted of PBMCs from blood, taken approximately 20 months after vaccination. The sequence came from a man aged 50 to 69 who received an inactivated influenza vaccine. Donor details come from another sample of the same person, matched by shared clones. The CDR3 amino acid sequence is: CATSDARTTNYNEQFF. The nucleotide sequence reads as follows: TGTGCCACCAGTGACGCCCGGACTACCAACTACAATGAGCAGTTCTTC.